The clone carrying this TCR beta chain was observed many times. The antigen remains undetermined. Clinical symptoms and serum thyroxine were used for diagnosis; TRAb, thyroid ultrasound and orbital computed tomography were also relied on. Researchers took RNA transcripts and amplified TCR beta CDR3 regions from them. First-round RT-PCR used HTBI primers; second-round multiplex PCR followed. TCRdb recomputed calls from the multiplex PCR reads with MiXCR, one row per CDR3 protein. The data show 560,000 or so distinct CDR3 sequences, less than 40% seen once. The record originates from a study of Graves' ophthalmopathy and Graves' hyperthyroidism. Study-wide context: Over 18 months of follow-up, stable hyperthyroidism required that no ophthalmopathy appear.

Study findings and constraints: Its predictions of ophthalmopathy progression gave the model over 65% sensitivity and about 78% specificity. Most expanded clonotypes from thyroid (those above 0.001 frequency) were also found in blood.

The TCR originated in an adult man with Graves' hyperthyroidism. The specimen was peripheral blood or thyroid tissue (not recorded which).

CDR3 bases: TGTGCCAGTAGTATTCGGGGGGGCCCGACGCACACTGAAGCTTTCTTT. Amino acids: CASSIRGGPTHTEAFF. The rearrangement joins TRBV19 to TRBJ1-1; D is possibly TRBD1 (6 bases). The CDR3 sequence is 16 residues long. The germline V gene encodes CDR1 LNHDA and CDR2 SQIVND (reference sequence). The V end was cut by 3 bases, the J end by 3 bases, with 17 bases between.